This T cell receptor beta chain was recovered during a study of blood T cell repertoires in COVID-19. Study as a whole: Samples representing acute and convalescent COVID-19 were sourced from the United States, Italy and Spain. PBMCs, B-cell-depleted T cells, or T cells provided the cDNA or gDNA that made up the material.

Trimming removed 3 bases from V and 3 bases from J, with 11 bases in between. This CDR3 has 15 amino acids. Germline assignment: CDR1 KGHSH and CDR2 LQKENI. For recovered donors of Cohort 3, there were two negative PCRs, clearance, or symptom resolution. In the authors' methods: Estimation of nucleated cell counts relied on the amplification of reference gene primers. Using immunoSEQ multiplex PCR, the repertoire was profiled, and TCRdb retains in-frame clones only, with some absent. V and J calls and clone size follow that table, whereas D and trimming were derived from the DNA. The data show approximately 250,000 clones, about 89% seen once.

This TCR was recovered from a woman aged 30 to 39 who had recovered from COVID-19. The sample consisted of PBMCs or T cells enriched from blood (not recorded which). The chain uses TRBV18 and TRBJ1-4; D gene uncertain. DNA of the CDR3: TGTGCCAGCTCACCCTCGACACCTCCTAATGAAAAACTGTTTTTT. Translation: CASSPSTPPNEKLFF.